This is a list of T cell receptor beta chains from one sample in a study of human T cells and chemical hapten exposure. TCRdb processed the RACE reads anew with MiXCR; each CDR3 protein has one entry. The sample includes just under 350,000 distinct CDR3 sequences, about 7% of them seen just once. Material: whole blood, obtained in connection with sensitization to the hapten diphenylcyclopropenone (DPC). These receptors were taken from a woman under 30 with alopecia areata. Some clones in this sample may be carry-over from other donors' samples. Each CDR3 is given with its conserved first and last residue. D genes are given only for firm matches. The size of a clone is reported for some rows only, either as once, few or many, or as a class for expanded clones.

D gene | J gene | V gene | clone size | CDR3 protein | CDR3 DNA
. | TRBJ1-3 | TRBV29-1 | . | CSVGQTEGNTIYF | TGCAGCGTCGGACAGACTGAAGGAAACACCATATATTTT
. | TRBJ2-6 | TRBV4-2 | . | CASSQDPQDGANVLTF | TGTGCCAGCAGCCAAGATCCACAGGATGGGGCCAACGTCCTGACTTTC
. | TRBJ2-7 | TRBV28 | few | CASSPTHRLLSYEQYF | TGTGCCAGCAGTCCAACCCACAGGTTACTCTCCTACGAGCAGTACTTC
. | TRBJ2-4 | TRBV4-3 | many | CASSHAPTGDSNIAKNIQYF | TGCGCCAGCAGCCACGCTCCCACAGGGGACTCGAACATAGCCAAAAACATTCAGTACTTC
. | TRBJ1-5 | TRBV2 | . | CASSVGGLEPQHF | TGTGCCAGCAGTGTTGGGGGGCTGGAGCCCCAGCATTTT
. | TRBJ1-6 | TRBV6-2/TRBV6-3 | . | CASSSTGTKFSPLHF | TGTGCCAGCAGCTCAACCGGGACAAAATTTTCACCCCTCCACTTT
. | TRBJ1-5 | TRBV12-3/TRBV12-4 | many | CASSWGPLDQPQHF | TGTGCCAGCAGTTGGGGACCCCTGGATCAGCCCCAGCATTTT
. | TRBJ1-1 | TRBV18 | few | CASSPRGVLNTEAFF | TGTGCCAGCTCACCCCGAGGGGTTCTGAACACTGAAGCTTTCTTT
. | TRBJ2-3 | TRBV5-1 | few | CASSLPRQGGRTDTQYF | TGCGCCAGCAGCTTGCCTCGACAGGGAGGAAGGACAGATACGCAGTATTTT
TRBD2 | TRBJ2-1 | TRBV7-8 | few | CASSLEAPTSGLYNEQFF | TGTGCCAGCAGCTTAGAGGCCCCGACTAGCGGCCTTTACAATGAGCAGTTCTTC
. | TRBJ1-2 | TRBV6-2/TRBV6-3 | . | CASSYGWSYGYTF | TGTGCCAGCAGTTACGGTTGGTCCTATGGCTACACCTTC
TRBD2 | TRBJ2-3 | TRBV12-3/TRBV12-4 | many | CASRPTGGKDTQYF | TGTGCCAGCCGTCCCACGGGGGGTAAGGATACGCAGTATTTT
TRBD1 | TRBJ2-3 | TRBV5-1 | many | CASSSAGTGADTQYF | TGCGCCAGCAGTTCGGCCGGGACAGGGGCAGATACGCAGTATTTT
TRBD2 | TRBJ2-3 | TRBV7-2 | few | CASSLGLTSGGFTDTQYF | TGTGCCAGCAGCTTAGGGTTAACTAGCGGGGGCTTCACAGATACGCAGTATTTT
. | TRBJ2-3 | TRBV10-3 | many | CAISEGDTQYF | TGTGCCATCAGTGAGGGGGATACGCAGTATTTT
. | TRBJ2-1 | TRBV9 | . | CASSVFIGEYNEQFF | TGTGCCAGCAGCGTTTTTATCGGGGAGTACAATGAGCAGTTCTTC
. | TRBJ1-2 | TRBV20-1 | few | CSAPIFQGGGYTF | TGCAGTGCTCCAATCTTCCAGGGCGGCGGCTACACCTTC
TRBD2 | TRBJ2-3 | TRBV5-1 | many | CASSEISGGTDTQYF | TGCGCCAGCAGCGAAATTAGCGGGGGCACAGATACGCAGTATTTT
. | TRBJ1-3 | TRBV6-6 | . | CASSFTSGSGNTIYF | TGTGCCAGCAGTTTTACTTCCGGCTCTGGAAACACCATATATTTT
. | TRBJ1-1 | TRBV12-3/TRBV12-4 | many | CASSGTGILNTEAFF | TGTGCCAGCAGTGGGACCGGGATACTGAACACTGAAGCTTTCTTT
TRBD2 | TRBJ2-3 | TRBV2 | . | CASSEGWAGEADTQYF | TGTGCCAGCAGTGAAGGCTGGGCGGGGGAGGCAGATACGCAGTATTTT
. | TRBJ1-5 | TRBV18 | many | CASSPLKDQPQHF | TGTGCCAGCTCACCACTAAAGGATCAGCCCCAGCATTTT
. | TRBJ2-7 | TRBV19 | . | CASIAGYYEQYF | TGTGCCAGCATAGCAGGGTACTACGAGCAGTACTTC
. | TRBJ1-6 | TRBV12-3/TRBV12-4 | . | CASSFGRQNSPLHF | TGTGCCAGCAGTTTCGGCAGGCAAAATTCACCCCTCCACTTT
. | TRBJ2-7 | TRBV5-1 | few | CASSFRAGMTYEQYF | TGCGCCAGCAGCTTTCGGGCAGGAATGACCTACGAGCAGTACTTC
TRBD1 | TRBJ1-1 | TRBV7-2 | many | CASRTQGSNTEAFF | TGTGCCAGCAGAACACAGGGGTCTAACACTGAAGCTTTCTTT
TRBD1 | TRBJ2-3 | TRBV6-2/TRBV6-3 | . | CASSKDRGHADTQYF | TGTGCCAGCAGTAAGGACAGGGGGCACGCAGATACGCAGTATTTT
TRBD1 | TRBJ1-2 | TRBV5-1 | . | CASSPYLGTGGSYTF | TGCGCCAGCAGCCCGTACCTTGGGACAGGCGGAAGCTACACCTTC
. | TRBJ2-3 | TRBV7-8 | few | CASSLRTVHTQYF | TGTGCCAGCAGCTTAAGGACCGTTCATACGCAGTATTTT
. | TRBJ2-2 | TRBV21-1 | many | CASSTGQGLTLGTGELFF | TGTGCCAGCAGCACGGGACAGGGGCTCACGCTAGGCACCGGGGAGCTGTTTTTT
. | TRBJ1-2 | TRBV6-5 | few | CASMGHPTLGGYTF | TGTGCCAGCATGGGGCACCCTACCCTCGGTGGCTACACCTTC
. | TRBJ1-5 | TRBV4-1 | many | CASSLIAGAPGQPQHF | TGCGCCAGCAGCTTGATCGCGGGGGCGCCGGGTCAGCCCCAGCATTTT
. | TRBJ2-4 | TRBV27 | few | CASHSRGAKNIQYF | TGTGCCAGCCACTCCCGGGGGGCCAAAAACATTCAGTACTTC
. | TRBJ2-2 | TRBV15 | many | CATKREYNTGELFF | TGTGCCACCAAAAGGGAATATAACACCGGGGAGCTGTTTTTT
. | TRBJ2-3 | TRBV9 | . | CASSVVATAGSDTQYF | TGTGCCAGCAGCGTAGTGGCGACAGCGGGCTCAGATACGCAGTATTTT
TRBD1 | TRBJ2-5 | TRBV3-1 | many | CASSQGQGPKETQYF | TGTGCCAGCAGCCAAGGACAGGGGCCAAAAGAGACCCAGTACTTC
. | TRBJ1-1 | TRBV20-1 | . | CSAEREGTEAFF | TGCAGTGCTGAAAGGGAAGGCACTGAAGCTTTCTTT
TRBD1 | TRBJ1-1 | TRBV28 | few | CASSSDRGLAFF | TGTGCCAGCAGTTCTGACAGGGGGCTAGCTTTCTTT
. | TRBJ1-6 | TRBV6-5 | . | CASSYERGGSPLHF | TGTGCCAGCAGTTACGAGAGGGGGGGTTCACCCCTCCACTTT
. | TRBJ1-1 | TRBV28 | few | CASSFSVYAFF | TGTGCCAGCAGTTTTTCCGTATACGCTTTCTTT
. | TRBJ1-1 | TRBV6-6 | few | CASQMRGEGMNTEAFF | TGTGCCAGCCAAATGAGGGGCGAAGGGATGAACACTGAAGCTTTCTTT
. | TRBJ2-7 | TRBV28 | few | CASSLRTTGEQYF | TGTGCCAGCAGTTTGAGGACTACTGGCGAGCAGTACTTC
. | TRBJ2-1 | TRBV11-3 | . | CASSFFGGPYNEQFF | TGTGCCAGCAGCTTTTTTGGGGGCCCTTACAATGAGCAGTTCTTC
TRBD1 | TRBJ1-2 | TRBV6-5 | many | CASSSGTGGDYGYTF | TGTGCCAGCAGTTCCGGGACAGGGGGCGACTATGGCTACACCTTC
TRBD1 | TRBJ1-5 | TRBV6-2/TRBV6-3 | . | CASSPRTGRNQPQHF | TGTGCCAGCAGCCCAAGGACAGGAAGAAATCAGCCCCAGCATTTT
. | TRBJ2-7 | TRBV5-1 | . | CASSFQGNEQYF | TGCGCCAGCAGCTTTCAAGGGAACGAGCAGTACTTC
. | TRBJ1-5 | TRBV28 | many | CASHPSGQPQHF | TGTGCCAGCCATCCAAGTGGTCAGCCCCAGCATTTT
. | TRBJ1-1 | TRBV6-2/TRBV6-3 | few | CASSYAPGGGTEAFF | TGTGCCAGCAGTTACGCGCCTGGAGGGGGCACTGAAGCTTTCTTT
TRBD1 | TRBJ2-7 | TRBV20-1 | . | CSGQGGKYEQYF | TGCAGTGGACAGGGGGGGAAGTACGAGCAGTACTTC
TRBD2 | TRBJ2-7 | TRBV27 | few | CASSLSLAGAILREQYF | TGTGCCAGCAGTTTATCCCTAGCGGGGGCCATTTTACGCGAGCAGTACTTC
. | TRBJ2-1 | TRBV29-1 | many | CSALAAMGDNEQFF | TGCAGCGCCCTGGCGGCGATGGGGGACAATGAGCAGTTCTTC
. | TRBJ2-7 | TRBV20-1 | few | CSGGGHYEQYF | TGCAGTGGGGGCGGCCACTACGAGCAGTACTTC
. | TRBJ2-2 | TRBV20-1 | many | CSAPGQPNTGELFF | TGCAGTGCCCCCGGACAGCCGAACACCGGGGAGCTGTTTTTT
. | TRBJ2-2 | TRBV7-9 | . | CASTKGRSNTGELFF | TGTGCCAGCACTAAGGGCAGATCGAACACCGGGGAGCTGTTTTTT
TRBD1 | TRBJ1-2 | TRBV4-2 | . | CASSQDLGQGADYGYTF | TGTGCCAGCAGCCAAGATCTGGGACAGGGGGCCGACTATGGCTACACCTTC
TRBD1 | TRBJ2-1 | TRBV5-1 | few | CASSLGDRKFF | TGCGCCAGCAGCCTAGGGGACAGAAAGTTCTTC
TRBD1 | TRBJ1-2 | TRBV3-1 | . | CASSLGQTIYGYTF | TGTGCCAGCAGCCTGGGACAGACAATCTATGGCTACACCTTC